One sample yielded the 5 T cell receptor beta chains listed below, sequenced in a study of shared T cell receptors in the human thymus. Libraries were prepared by immunoSEQ multiplex PCR; TCRdb keeps only in-frame clonotypes and omits some of them. The sample lists about 500,000 clones, about 84% seen once, with 0.01% to 0.015% in the top ten. Separately, the same data were catalogued under a study of human thymus T cells.

The sample consisted of thymocytes. The receptors here all came from a boy under three years old with a congenital heart defect.

The V call is TRBV5-1, the J call TRBJ2-7; TRBD2 matches 11 bases. The J segment lost 2 bases and the V segment lost 0 bases, leaving 10 bases of the junction unmatched. The CDR3 is 18 residues long. Germline CDR1 SGHRS, CDR2 YFSETQ. CDR3 amino acids: CASSLGLGLAGGTYEQYF. CDR3 nucleotide sequence: TGCGCCAGCAGCTTGGGTTTGGGGCTAGCGGGAGGAACCTACGAGCAGTACTTC.

The rearrangement links TRBV5-4 to TRBJ2-3; TRBD2 matches 9 bases. The CDR3 has 16 residues. The V and J ends lost 3 bases and 1 base, in that order; junction bases with no gene match: 6. Germline V gives CDR1 SGHNT, CDR2 YYREEE (reference sequence). CDR3: CASSSIAGVGTDTQYF. The CDR3 region has the DNA TGTGCCAGCAGCTCCATAGCGGGAGTGGGCACAGATACGCAGTATTTT.

The chain recombines TRBV18 with TRBJ1-5, with a possible D match to TRBD1 (5 bases). V lost 2 bases, J lost 2 bases, and 13 bases lay in between. Germline CDR1 is KGHSH and CDR2 is LQKENI. The CDR3 runs 16 residues. CDR3 sequence reads: CASSPSIQGGNQPQHF. The CDR3, as DNA: TGTGCCAGCTCACCATCAATCCAGGGTGGCAATCAGCCCCAGCATTTT.

This clone has only a few counts. J is TRBJ2-1 and V is TRBV2; D gene ambiguous. The CDR3 is made up of 15 amino acids. CDR1 is SNHLY, CDR2 FYNNEI, per germline. V lost 3 bases, J lost 2 bases, and 11 bases lay in between. CDR3 region: CASSDGGPPYNEQFF. The CDR3 DNA reads TGTGCCAGCAGTGACGGTGGGCCACCCTACAATGAGCAGTTCTTC.

V gene TRBV6-1 combines with J gene TRBJ1-2, with TRBD1 identical over 7 bases. CDR3 length: 17 residues. V lost 3 bases and J lost 7; bases outside the gene matches: 17. Germline assignment: CDR1 MNHNS and CDR2 SASEGT. Written as DNA, the CDR3 is TGTGCCAGCAGTGACCGGGACAGCAATCCCCAAATCGGTGGCTACACCTTC. Amino acid sequence: CASSDRDSNPQIGGYTF.